Presented here are 8 T cell receptor beta chains from one specimen sequenced in a study of blood T cell repertoires in COVID-19. The table came from immunoSEQ multiplex PCR; TCRdb's copy has only in-frame clones and leaves some out. Of around 220,000 clones listed, around 85% are singletons. Sequenced sample: peripheral blood. The receptors derive from a woman aged 50 to 65 with acute or convalescent COVID-19.

The V gene is TRBV4-1, the J gene TRBJ2-7, with D hard to call. The CDR3 is 12 residues long. V was shortened by 1 base and J by 4 bases, with 5 bases between the two germline ends. The germline CDR1 and CDR2 sequences are MGHRA and YSYEKL. The CDR3 coding sequence is TGCGCCAGCAGCCAAGTCGGGTACGAGCAGTACTTC. It encodes CASSQVGYEQYF.

This chain joins TRBV7-9 and TRBJ2-5; D call uncertain. Germline-derived CDR1 and CDR2 are SEHNR and FQNEAQ (reference sequence). Deletions cut 3 bases from V and 5 bases from J, with 10 bases between. The length of the CDR3 is 13 residues. In nucleotides, the CDR3 is TGTGCCAGCAGCTTCGGAGTGTTGGAGACCCAGTACTTC. As protein: CASSFGVLETQYF.

A single count supports this clone. The V and J genes are TRBV6-1 and TRBJ1-2; tentatively, D is TRBD1 (5 bases). V was pared by 3 bases and J by 8 bases, with 13 bases between. From germline, CDR1 is MNHNS and CDR2 SASEGT. CDR3 length equals 13 residues. The DNA for the CDR3 is TGTGCCAGCAGTGATTCGGACAAATGGGGCTACACCTTC. Its translation is CASSDSDKWGYTF.

The J gene is TRBJ1-6, the V gene TRBV11-3; D unclear. Trimming removed 0 bases at V and 7 bases at J, with 4 bases between. This CDR3 has 13 amino acids. Germline CDR1 reads SGHNT; CDR2 reads YENEEA. The CDR3 region has the DNA TGTGCCAGCAGCTTAGAACTGAATTCACCCCTCCACTTT. Its protein product is CASSLELNSPLHF.

V usage is TRBV6-5 and J usage is TRBJ2-7; no definite D call. Trimming took 2 bases from V and 4 from J, leaving 15 bases between them. This CDR3 contains 15 residues. The germline V gene encodes CDR1 MNHEY and CDR2 SVGAGI. CDR3 DNA sequence: TGTGCCAGCAGTTACGATCCGCAGCCCGGGTACGAGCAGTACTTC. Translating it yields CASSYDPQPGYEQYF.

CDR3 amino acids: CASARSGDNHEKLFF. The CDR3 nucleotides read TGTGCTAGTGCTCGCTCCGGGGACAACCACGAAAAACTGTTTTTT. This sequence joins TRBV12-5 and TRBJ1-4; maybe TRBD1 (6 bases). Trimming took 7 bases from V and 8 from J, leaving 20 bases between them. The CDR3 sequence is 15 residues long. Per the germline V gene, CDR1 is LGHNT and CDR2 is FRNRAP.

The genes are TRBV11-2 and TRBJ2-7; D might be TRBD1 (5 bases). Germline-derived CDR1 and CDR2 are SGHAT and FQNNGV. The CDR3 totals 15 residues. V gave up 5 bases and J gave up 5 bases, with 19 bases separating them. The CDR3 DNA follows: TGTGCCAGCAGCCCGTCCCCTGGCAGGGTGAACGAGCAGTACTTC. The encoded protein is CASSPSPGRVNEQYF.

The J gene is TRBJ1-2, the V gene TRBV6-5; a weak D match, TRBD1 (6 bases). Looked up from germline, CDR1 is MNHEY and CDR2 is SVGAGI. The CDR3 is made up of 14 amino acids. Trimming pared 5 bases from V and 5 bases from J, leaving 15 bases between. CDR3 nucleotides: TGTGCCAGCAGTCATCAGGGAGGGGGGTATGGCTACACCTTC. Its protein is CASSHQGGGYGYTF.